Listed below are T cell receptor beta chains from one sample, sequenced in a study of T cell responses to AZD1222 COVID-19 vaccine. Here immunoSEQ multiplex PCR was the method, and the copy in TCRdb shows in-frame clones only, minus some. Of some 100,000 clones in the sample, approximately 85% were seen once. Specimen: peripheral blood, collected on day 0 of MenACWY control vaccination. These receptors were taken from an adult in good health. CDR3s include the opening cysteine and the closing phenylalanine or tryptophan. The D gene is left open where the match is weak. Part of the rows lack a size; the others show once, few, many or a class for expanded clones.

v_gene: TRBV4-3
d_gene: TRBD1
j_gene: TRBJ2-1
abundance: NA
CDR3nt: TGCGCCAGCAGCTTGTGGACAGGGGGCAATGAGCAGTTCTTC
CDR3aa: CASSLWTGGNEQFF

v_gene: TRBV7-6
d_gene: NA
j_gene: TRBJ2-2
abundance: many
CDR3nt: TGTGCCAGCAGCTTAGCGGCGGGGGCCCCCCGGGAGCTGTTTTTT
CDR3aa: CASSLAAGAPRELFF

v_gene: TRBV15
d_gene: NA
j_gene: TRBJ2-3
abundance: NA
CDR3nt: TGTGCCACCAGCAGAGAAGTAGGCACAGATACGCAGTATTTT
CDR3aa: CATSREVGTDTQYF

v_gene: TRBV28
d_gene: TRBD1
j_gene: TRBJ2-3
abundance: NA
CDR3nt: TGTGCCAGCAGTTTACGACAGGGTGCGGCAGATACGCAGTATTTT
CDR3aa: CASSLRQGAADTQYF

v_gene: TRBV21-1
d_gene: NA
j_gene: TRBJ1-2
abundance: NA
CDR3nt: TGTGCCAGCAGCCGGGCGGCGGATAGTAATGGCTACACCTTC
CDR3aa: CASSRAADSNGYTF

v_gene: TRBV28
d_gene: NA
j_gene: TRBJ2-3
abundance: NA
CDR3nt: TGTGCCAGCAGTTTAATAGGACCTGGAGGCACAGATACGCAGTATTTT
CDR3aa: CASSLIGPGGTDTQYF

v_gene: TRBV12-3/TRBV12-4
d_gene: NA
j_gene: TRBJ1-1
abundance: NA
CDR3nt: TGTGCCAGCAGTTTAGGGGTTAGGGGAGCTTTCTTT
CDR3aa: CASSLGVRGAFF

v_gene: TRBV4-3
d_gene: NA
j_gene: TRBJ2-7
abundance: NA
CDR3nt: TGCGCCAGCAGCCGAGAACCGGGACTCACCGACGAGCAGTACTTC
CDR3aa: CASSREPGLTDEQYF

v_gene: TRBV28
d_gene: NA
j_gene: TRBJ2-7
abundance: NA
CDR3nt: TGTGCCAGCAGTTTACCCACGGGTCTGCGAGAGCAGTACTTC
CDR3aa: CASSLPTGLREQYF

v_gene: TRBV6-5
d_gene: NA
j_gene: TRBJ1-2
abundance: NA
CDR3nt: TGTGCCAGCAGTATTTACGGCTATGGCTACACCTTC
CDR3aa: CASSIYGYGYTF

v_gene: TRBV7-3
d_gene: NA
j_gene: TRBJ1-5
abundance: NA
CDR3nt: TGTGCCAGCAGCTTAACCCCCAGCTTCAGGCAGCCCCAGCATTTT
CDR3aa: CASSLTPSFRQPQHF

v_gene: TRBV29-1
d_gene: NA
j_gene: TRBJ1-5
abundance: few
CDR3nt: TGCAGCGTGACCACAGGGTCCACGCGGGGTCAGCCCCAGCATTTT
CDR3aa: CSVTTGSTRGQPQHF

v_gene: TRBV28
d_gene: TRBD2
j_gene: TRBJ2-7
abundance: few
CDR3nt: TGTGCCAGCAGTCTCATGACTAGCGGTTACTACGAGCAGTACTTC
CDR3aa: CASSLMTSGYYEQYF

v_gene: TRBV28
d_gene: TRBD2
j_gene: TRBJ2-7
abundance: few
CDR3nt: TGTGCCACCGAGACTAGCGGACTTTCCTACGAGCAGTACTTC
CDR3aa: CATETSGLSYEQYF

v_gene: TRBV4-1
d_gene: TRBD1
j_gene: TRBJ1-4
abundance: NA
CDR3nt: TGCGCCAGCAGCCAAGATTTGCGTTCTGGACAGGGGGCGCGGGGTAATGAAAAACTGTTTTTT
CDR3aa: CASSQDLRSGQGARGNEKLFF

v_gene: TRBV5-1
d_gene: TRBD2
j_gene: TRBJ2-3
abundance: NA
CDR3nt: TGCGCCAGCAGCCCCAACCGGGGGGACCTAGATACGCAGTATTTT
CDR3aa: CASSPNRGDLDTQYF

v_gene: TRBV6-1
d_gene: NA
j_gene: TRBJ1-1
abundance: NA
CDR3nt: TGTGCCACCCGCTCGCTCATGAACACTGAAGCTTTCTTT
CDR3aa: CATRSLMNTEAFF

v_gene: TRBV2
d_gene: TRBD1
j_gene: TRBJ1-1
abundance: NA
CDR3nt: TGTGCCAGCAGTGAAGAAACAGGGGACACTGAAGCTTTCTTT
CDR3aa: CASSEETGDTEAFF

v_gene: TRBV19
d_gene: TRBD1
j_gene: TRBJ1-2
abundance: NA
CDR3nt: TGTGCCAGTAGTAGTAGATCAGGGGGTTTCGCCCAGTTTGGCTACACCTTC
CDR3aa: CASSSRSGGFAQFGYTF

v_gene: TRBV7-6
d_gene: NA
j_gene: TRBJ2-3
abundance: NA
CDR3nt: TGTGCCAGCAGCCTCTTCGGGGAGGCAGATACGCAGTATTTT
CDR3aa: CASSLFGEADTQYF

v_gene: TRBV11-3
d_gene: TRBD1
j_gene: TRBJ2-2
abundance: NA
CDR3nt: TGTGCCAGTAACACAGGGGAAGATCCCGGGGAGCTGTTTTTT
CDR3aa: CASNTGEDPGELFF

v_gene: TRBV18
d_gene: TRBD2
j_gene: TRBJ2-3
abundance: NA
CDR3nt: TGTGCCAGCTCACGGCGGGAGACTAGCACAGATACGCAGTATTTT
CDR3aa: CASSRRETSTDTQYF

v_gene: TRBV7-8
d_gene: NA
j_gene: TRBJ1-1
abundance: NA
CDR3nt: TGTGCCAGCAGCTCACAGACAGTTTCCATGAACACTGAAGCTTTCTTT
CDR3aa: CASSSQTVSMNTEAFF

v_gene: TRBV7-2
d_gene: NA
j_gene: TRBJ2-7
abundance: few
CDR3nt: TGTGCCAGCAGCCGCCCGACTACCGATTACGAGCAGTACTTC
CDR3aa: CASSRPTTDYEQYF

v_gene: TRBV7-6
d_gene: NA
j_gene: TRBJ2-3
abundance: NA
CDR3nt: TGTGCCAGCAGCTTATTAGGGAGCACAGATACGCAGTATTTT
CDR3aa: CASSLLGSTDTQYF

v_gene: TRBV30
d_gene: NA
j_gene: TRBJ2-6
abundance: few
CDR3nt: TGTGCCTGGAGGTTCCCTGGGGCCAACGTCCTGACTTTC
CDR3aa: CAWRFPGANVLTF

v_gene: TRBV18
d_gene: TRBD1
j_gene: TRBJ2-5
abundance: NA
CDR3nt: TGTGCCAGCTCACCGAGGCGGGACAGGGGGCATGAGACCCAGTACTTC
CDR3aa: CASSPRRDRGHETQYF

v_gene: TRBV7-3
d_gene: NA
j_gene: TRBJ1-1
abundance: NA
CDR3nt: TGTGCCAGCAGCCTGGGACATATGAACACTGAAGCTTTCTTT
CDR3aa: CASSLGHMNTEAFF

v_gene: TRBV5-4
d_gene: NA
j_gene: TRBJ1-2
abundance: NA
CDR3nt: TGTGCCAGCAGGTTAGCGACAGACTATGGCTACACCTTC
CDR3aa: CASRLATDYGYTF

v_gene: TRBV5-1
d_gene: TRBD1
j_gene: TRBJ2-1
abundance: NA
CDR3nt: TGCGCCAGCAGCTCTCCCGGGACAGGGGCTTTCGTCGGGAGGGGAAAGTCCTACAATGAGCAGTTCTTC
CDR3aa: CASSSPGTGAFVGRGKSYNEQFF

v_gene: TRBV30
d_gene: NA
j_gene: TRBJ1-3
abundance: NA
CDR3nt: TGTGCCTACGGGCGGGGATCTGGAAACACCATATATTTT
CDR3aa: CAYGRGSGNTIYF

v_gene: TRBV3-1/TRBV3-2
d_gene: TRBD1
j_gene: TRBJ1-6
abundance: NA
CDR3nt: TGTGCCAGCAGCCAAGATCGGCCCAAGACAGGGCCGAGGTCCTATAATTCACCCCTCCACTTT
CDR3aa: CASSQDRPKTGPRSYNSPLHF

v_gene: TRBV7-3
d_gene: NA
j_gene: TRBJ1-5
abundance: NA
CDR3nt: TGTGCCAGCAGCTTAGGGGGAGGTCAGCCCCAGCATTTT
CDR3aa: CASSLGGGQPQHF

v_gene: TRBV28
d_gene: NA
j_gene: TRBJ2-1
abundance: NA
CDR3nt: TGTGCCAGCAGCCCCAGGGCCCGGGGCCCTGAGCAGTTCTTC
CDR3aa: CASSPRARGPEQFF

v_gene: TRBV9
d_gene: NA
j_gene: TRBJ2-3
abundance: NA
CDR3nt: TGTGCCAGCAGCCTGAGGGCCGGCACAGATACGCAGTATTTT
CDR3aa: CASSLRAGTDTQYF

v_gene: TRBV27
d_gene: NA
j_gene: TRBJ2-7
abundance: NA
CDR3nt: TGTGCCAGCGCTTTTGTAATGGGGGGCGAGCAGTACTTC
CDR3aa: CASAFVMGGEQYF

v_gene: TRBV27
d_gene: NA
j_gene: TRBJ2-7
abundance: few
CDR3nt: TGTGCCAGCAGTTTATCCGGACCGGATGAGCAGTACTTC
CDR3aa: CASSLSGPDEQYF

v_gene: TRBV7-7
d_gene: NA
j_gene: TRBJ2-1
abundance: once
CDR3nt: TGTGCTAGCAGCCTCAGTGTGAATGGGCCCAATGAGCAGTTCTTC
CDR3aa: CASSLSVNGPNEQFF

v_gene: TRBV28
d_gene: NA
j_gene: TRBJ2-2
abundance: NA
CDR3nt: TGTGCCAGCAGTTTTATGGCCCTTCAGGGGACCGGGGAGCTGTTTTTT
CDR3aa: CASSFMALQGTGELFF

v_gene: TRBV28
d_gene: NA
j_gene: TRBJ2-5
abundance: NA
CDR3nt: TGTGCCAGCAGTTCCTTTTTGCGGGGCAACCAAGAGACCCAGTACTTC
CDR3aa: CASSSFLRGNQETQYF

v_gene: TRBV18
d_gene: TRBD1
j_gene: TRBJ1-1
abundance: NA
CDR3nt: TGTGCCAGCTCATCTCCTGACAGGGCCACTGAAGCTTTCTTT
CDR3aa: CASSSPDRATEAFF

v_gene: TRBV19
d_gene: TRBD1
j_gene: TRBJ1-1
abundance: NA
CDR3nt: TGTGCCAGTAGTTCCCCCGGGACAGGGTTGATGAACACTGAAGCTTTCTTT
CDR3aa: CASSSPGTGLMNTEAFF

v_gene: TRBV12-3/TRBV12-4
d_gene: NA
j_gene: TRBJ1-2
abundance: NA
CDR3nt: TGTGCCAGCAGAGGGGGCTATGGCTACACCTTC
CDR3aa: CASRGGYGYTF

v_gene: TRBV4-2
d_gene: TRBD2
j_gene: TRBJ2-3
abundance: NA
CDR3nt: TGTGCCAGCAGCGGACTAGCGGTCACAGATACGCAGTATTTT
CDR3aa: CASSGLAVTDTQYF

v_gene: TRBV4-3
d_gene: NA
j_gene: TRBJ1-2
abundance: once
CDR3nt: TGCGCCAGCAGCCAAGTTTTTCGGGGCAACTATGGCTACACCTTC
CDR3aa: CASSQVFRGNYGYTF

v_gene: TRBV9
d_gene: NA
j_gene: TRBJ1-3
abundance: NA
CDR3nt: TGTGCCAGCAGCCAGAAGACTGGAAACACCATATATTTT
CDR3aa: CASSQKTGNTIYF

v_gene: TRBV5-1
d_gene: TRBD1
j_gene: TRBJ2-3
abundance: NA
CDR3nt: TGCGCCAGCAAGGGACAGGGGGCTACAGATACGCAGTATTTT
CDR3aa: CASKGQGATDTQYF

v_gene: TRBV29-1
d_gene: TRBD1
j_gene: TRBJ1-1
abundance: NA
CDR3nt: TGCAGCGTTGCGGGACAGGGTCGGGGCACTGAAGCTTTCTTT
CDR3aa: CSVAGQGRGTEAFF

v_gene: TRBV7-9
d_gene: TRBD2
j_gene: TRBJ2-5
abundance: NA
CDR3nt: TGTGCCAGCAGCCAACGGACTAGCGGGAGAGGGGTGGAGACCCAGTACTTC
CDR3aa: CASSQRTSGRGVETQYF

v_gene: TRBV9
d_gene: NA
j_gene: TRBJ1-3
abundance: NA
CDR3nt: TGTGCCAGCAGCGTAGCGGGCCAAAACACCATATATTTT
CDR3aa: CASSVAGQNTIYF

v_gene: TRBV24-1
d_gene: TRBD1
j_gene: TRBJ2-5
abundance: NA
CDR3nt: TGTGCCACCAGTGTCCCAGGGGGTCAAGAGACCCAGTACTTC
CDR3aa: CATSVPGGQETQYF